The 5 T cell receptor beta chains below all came from one sample that was sequenced in a study of T cell repertoires in cytomegalovirus infection. Via MiXCR, TCRdb re-called the reads, giving one row per CDR3 protein. Of approximately 490,000 distinct CDR3 sequences listed, around 11% are singletons. The specimen was PBMCs. The source is a human donor in good health (CMV status not recorded). Some clones in this sample may be carry-over from other donors' samples.

This clonotype was observed a handful of times. The chain combines TRBV15 with TRBJ1-5; TRBD1 aligns across 7 bases. V gave up 0 bases and J gave up 7 bases; unmatched junction bases: 6. The CDR3 has 15 amino acids. Germline V gene lookup returns CDR1 LNHNV and CDR2 YYDKDF (reference sequence). CDR3 sequence: CATSRDRSGGQPQHF. Here the CDR3 DNA reads TGTGCCACCAGCAGAGATAGGTCAGGGGGACAGCCCCAGCATTTT.

This clonotype came up many times. CDR3 residues: CASSRKVLADQETQYF. The DNA for the CDR3 is TGCGCCAGCAGCCGCAAGGTCCTAGCGGATCAAGAGACCCAGTACTTC. The chain has TRBV4-1 and TRBJ2-5, with 7 positions matching TRBD2. There are 16 residues in the CDR3. CDR1 and CDR2 from the germline V gene are MGHRA and YSYEKL. V trimming: 4 bases; J trimming: 2 bases; junction bases outside the gene matches: 10.

This clonotype has at least ten counts. The chain uses TRBV7-8 and TRBJ1-2; D is perhaps TRBD1 (6 bases). Germline values: CDR1 SGHVS, CDR2 FQNEAQ. V was trimmed by 2 bases and J by 3 bases, leaving 10 bases between them. This CDR3 is 14 amino acids long. In DNA, the CDR3 is TGTGCCAGCAGCTTACGGGAGGGGGACTATGGCTACACCTTC. It codes for CASSLREGDYGYTF.

This clonotype came up many times. The rearrangement joins TRBV28 to TRBJ2-1, with 7 bases fitting TRBD2. Germline V gene data show CDR1 as MDHEN and CDR2 as SYDVKM. The CDR3 covers 18 residues. V shed 3 bases, J shed 0 bases, and the junction held 11 bases outside the gene matches. The CDR3 sequence: CASSFLRKRGGSYNEQFF. The CDR3 DNA reads as TGTGCCAGCAGTTTCCTGCGTAAGCGGGGCGGCTCCTACAATGAGCAGTTCTTC.

This clonotype was recorded at least ten times. The chain is built from TRBV20-1 and TRBJ2-7, with TRBD2 matching over 8 bases. Germline assignment: CDR1 DFQATT and CDR2 SNEGSKA (reference sequence). The CDR3 length is 14 residues. The trim removed 1 base at V and 4 bases at J, leaving 6 bases unmatched. The CDR3 region is CSARGRLARYEQYF. The CDR3 nucleotides are TGCAGTGCTAGAGGCCGACTAGCGCGGTACGAGCAGTACTTC.